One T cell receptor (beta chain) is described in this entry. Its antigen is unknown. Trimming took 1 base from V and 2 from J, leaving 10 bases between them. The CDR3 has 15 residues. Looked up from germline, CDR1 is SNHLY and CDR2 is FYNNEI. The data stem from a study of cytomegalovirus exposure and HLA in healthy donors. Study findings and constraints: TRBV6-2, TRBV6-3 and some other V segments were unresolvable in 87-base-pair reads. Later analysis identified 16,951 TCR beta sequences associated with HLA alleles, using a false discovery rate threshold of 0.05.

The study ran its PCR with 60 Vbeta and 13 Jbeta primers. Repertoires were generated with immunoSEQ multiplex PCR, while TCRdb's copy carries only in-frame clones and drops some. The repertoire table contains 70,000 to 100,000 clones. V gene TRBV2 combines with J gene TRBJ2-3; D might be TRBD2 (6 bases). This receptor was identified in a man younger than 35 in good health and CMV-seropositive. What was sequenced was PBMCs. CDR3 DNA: TGTGCCAGCAGTGAAGATGGGACTTCCACAGATACGCAGTATTTT. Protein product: CASSEDGTSTDTQYF.